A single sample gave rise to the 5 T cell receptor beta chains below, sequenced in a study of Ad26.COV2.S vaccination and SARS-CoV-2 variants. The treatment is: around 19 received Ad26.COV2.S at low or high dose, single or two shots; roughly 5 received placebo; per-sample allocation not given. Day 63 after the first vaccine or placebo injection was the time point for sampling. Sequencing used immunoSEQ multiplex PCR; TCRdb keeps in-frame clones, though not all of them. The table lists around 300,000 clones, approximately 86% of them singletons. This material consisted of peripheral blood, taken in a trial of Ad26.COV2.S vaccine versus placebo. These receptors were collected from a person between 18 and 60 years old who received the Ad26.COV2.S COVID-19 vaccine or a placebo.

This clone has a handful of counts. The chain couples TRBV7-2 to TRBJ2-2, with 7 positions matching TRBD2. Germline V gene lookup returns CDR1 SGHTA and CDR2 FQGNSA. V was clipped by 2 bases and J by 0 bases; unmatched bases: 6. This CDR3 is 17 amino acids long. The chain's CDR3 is CASSLLSGGSNTGELFF. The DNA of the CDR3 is TGTGCCAGCAGCTTATTATCGGGGGGATCGAACACCGGGGAGCTGTTTTTT.

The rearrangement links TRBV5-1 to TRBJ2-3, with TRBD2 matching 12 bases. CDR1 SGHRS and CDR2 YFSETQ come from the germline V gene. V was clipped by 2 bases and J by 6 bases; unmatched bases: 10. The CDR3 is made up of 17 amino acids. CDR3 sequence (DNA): TGCGCCAGCAGCTTTCACCTAGCGGGAGGGATCTCGGATACGCAGTATTTT. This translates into CASSFHLAGGISDTQYF.

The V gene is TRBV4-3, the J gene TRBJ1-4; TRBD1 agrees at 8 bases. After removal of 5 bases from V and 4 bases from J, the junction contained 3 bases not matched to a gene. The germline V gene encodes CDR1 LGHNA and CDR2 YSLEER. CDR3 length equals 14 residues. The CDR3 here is CASSFGQGNEKLFF. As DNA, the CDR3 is TGCGCCAGCAGCTTCGGACAGGGTAATGAAAAACTGTTTTTT.

DNA of the CDR3: TGTGCCAGCAGTTACGACTGGTCAGAGACCCAGTACTTC. Its translation is CASSYDWSETQYF. The chain is built from TRBV6-2 or TRBV6-3 and TRBJ2-5; D is uncertain. V was clipped by 2 bases and J by 4 bases, with 8 bases between them. This CDR3 is built from 13 residues. In germline, CDR1 is MNHEY, CDR2 SVGEGT.

The CDR3 nucleotides are TGTGCCAGCAGTTCTCCCCTGGGAACAGGGGGCACAGATACGCAGTATTTT. It codes for CASSSPLGTGGTDTQYF. The J gene is TRBJ2-3, the V gene TRBV28; 7 bases agree with TRBD1. The CDR3 covers 17 residues. V trimming: 4 bases; J trimming: 1 base; junction bases outside the gene matches: 11. In germline, CDR1 is MDHEN, CDR2 SYDVKM.